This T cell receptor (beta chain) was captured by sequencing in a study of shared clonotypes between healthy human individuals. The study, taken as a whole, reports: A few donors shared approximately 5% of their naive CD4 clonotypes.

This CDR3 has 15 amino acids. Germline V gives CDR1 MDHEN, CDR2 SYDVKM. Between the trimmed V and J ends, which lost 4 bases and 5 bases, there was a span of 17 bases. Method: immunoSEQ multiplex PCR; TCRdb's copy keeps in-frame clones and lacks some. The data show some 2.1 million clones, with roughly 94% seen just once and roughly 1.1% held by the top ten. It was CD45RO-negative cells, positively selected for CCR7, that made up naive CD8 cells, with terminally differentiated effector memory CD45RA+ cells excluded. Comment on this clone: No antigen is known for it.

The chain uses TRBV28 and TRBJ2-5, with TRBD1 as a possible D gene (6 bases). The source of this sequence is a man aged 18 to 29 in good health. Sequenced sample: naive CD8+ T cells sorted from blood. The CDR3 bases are TGTGCCAGCAGTTCCCGGGACAATAGTGTGGAGACCCAGTACTTC. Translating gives CASSSRDNSVETQYF.